This TCR beta chain appears in the sequencing data of a study of vaccination effects on CD4 cells after COVID-19. Before sequencing, viral peptide pools were used by the ViraFEST assay to expand antigen-specific CD4+ T cells. When around ten days of culture had elapsed, CD4+ T cells were isolated. Between March and December 2020, the person had a SARS-CoV-2 infection that PCR confirmed. Trimming removed 0 bases at V and 8 bases at J, with 13 bases between. The length of the CDR3 is 14 residues. The V gene's germline CDR1 is GTSNPN and CDR2 SVGIG (reference sequence). As to this clone: What it recognizes is unknown.

The repertoire was sequenced with immunoSEQ multiplex PCR; TCRdb's copy has only in-frame clones and lacks some. The table has approximately 37,000 clones, 73% seen once. The chain joins TRBV30 to TRBJ1-4, with D unresolved. This TCR derives from a human donor who had a prior SARS-CoV-2 infection. Sequenced material: CD4+ T cells from PBMCs cultured with a peptide pool, taken before COVID-19 vaccination. CDR3 sequence: CAWSVVWGTEKLFF. Written as DNA, the CDR3 is TGTGCCTGGAGTGTTGTTTGGGGAACCGAAAAACTGTTTTTT.